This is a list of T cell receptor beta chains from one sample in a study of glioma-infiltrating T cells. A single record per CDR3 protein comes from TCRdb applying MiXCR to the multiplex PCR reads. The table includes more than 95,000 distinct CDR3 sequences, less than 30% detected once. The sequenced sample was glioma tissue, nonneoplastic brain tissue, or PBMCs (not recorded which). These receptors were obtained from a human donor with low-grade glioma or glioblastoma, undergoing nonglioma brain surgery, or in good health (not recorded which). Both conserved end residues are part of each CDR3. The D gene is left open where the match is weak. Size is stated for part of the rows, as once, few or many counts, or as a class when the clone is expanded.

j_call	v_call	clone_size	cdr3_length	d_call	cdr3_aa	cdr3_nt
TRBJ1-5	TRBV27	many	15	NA	CASSSRGTVNQPQHF	TGTGCCAGCAGTTCCAGGGGAACGGTTAATCAGCCCCAGCATTTT
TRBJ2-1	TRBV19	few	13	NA	CASSTRPRGEQFF	TGTGCCAGTAGTACCCGACCTAGAGGCGAGCAGTTCTTC
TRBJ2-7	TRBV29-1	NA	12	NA	CSVESLSYEQYF	TGCAGCGTTGAGTCGCTATCCTACGAGCAGTACTTC
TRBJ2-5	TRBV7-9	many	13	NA	CASSTQGIETQYF	TGTGCCAGCAGCACACAGGGAATAGAGACCCAGTACTTC
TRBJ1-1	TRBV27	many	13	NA	CASRGQMNTEAFF	TGTGCCAGCCGTGGACAGATGAACACTGAAGCTTTCTTT
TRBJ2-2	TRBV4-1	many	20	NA	CASSQSYVVWPGVNTGELFF	TGCGCCAGCAGCCAAAGTTATGTCGTATGGCCAGGGGTTAACACCGGGGAGCTGTTTTTT
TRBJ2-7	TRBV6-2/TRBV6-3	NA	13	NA	CASTRTETYEQYF	TGTGCCAGCACGAGGACTGAGACCTACGAGCAGTACTTC
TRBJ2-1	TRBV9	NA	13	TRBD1	CASSFLEGANLVF	TGTGCCAGCAGCTTCCTAGAGGGGGCTAACTTGGTCTTC
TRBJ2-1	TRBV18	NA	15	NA	CASSRSQGGYNEQFF	TGTGCCAGCTCACGCAGCCAGGGGGGCTACAATGAGCAGTTCTTC
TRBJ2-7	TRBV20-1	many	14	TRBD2	CSASLRETFYEQYF	TGCAGTGCTAGCTTGCGGGAGACCTTCTACGAGCAGTACTTC
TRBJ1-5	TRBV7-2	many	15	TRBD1	CASSFKGGDGQPQHF	TGTGCCAGCAGCTTTAAAGGGGGCGACGGTCAGCCCCAGCATTTT
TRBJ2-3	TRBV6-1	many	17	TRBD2	CASTARLAVTATDTQYF	TGTGCCAGCACCGCCAGGCTAGCGGTCACGGCCACAGATACGCAGTATTTT
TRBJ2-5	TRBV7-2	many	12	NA	CASSLLAETQYF	TGTGCCAGCAGCTTACTCGCGGAGACCCAGTACTTC
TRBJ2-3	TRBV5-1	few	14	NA	CASSGRDFTDTQYF	TGCGCCAGCAGCGGCCGGGACTTCACAGATACGCAGTATTTT
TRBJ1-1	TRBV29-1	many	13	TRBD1	CSASTGGHTEAFF	TGCAGCGCATCGACAGGGGGACACACTGAAGCTTTCTTT
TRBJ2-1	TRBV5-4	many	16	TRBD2	CASSLATSGRVNEQFF	TGTGCCAGCAGCTTGGCTACTAGCGGGAGAGTGAATGAGCAGTTCTTC
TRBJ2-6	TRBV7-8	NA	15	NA	CASSCHGAGANVLTF	TGTGCCAGCAGCTGCCACGGGGCCGGGGCCAACGTCCTGACTTTC
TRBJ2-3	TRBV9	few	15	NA	CASSTLGQPRDTQYF	TGTGCCAGCAGCACTCTCGGACAGCCAAGGGATACGCAGTATTTT
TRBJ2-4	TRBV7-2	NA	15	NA	CASSLGGGQKNIQYF	TGTGCCAGCAGCTTAGGTGGGGGGCAGAAAAACATTCAGTACTTC
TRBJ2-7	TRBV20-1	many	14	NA	CSARGRRGAYEQYF	TGCAGTGCCCGCGGCAGGAGAGGAGCCTACGAGCAGTACTTC
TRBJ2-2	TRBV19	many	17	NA	CASSIDTGGFGTGELFF	TGTGCCAGTAGTATAGATACCGGGGGCTTTGGCACCGGGGAGCTGTTTTTT
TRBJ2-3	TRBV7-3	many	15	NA	CASSLSPRGGDTQYF	TGTGCCAGCAGCTTAAGCCCCCGCGGCGGAGATACGCAGTATTTT
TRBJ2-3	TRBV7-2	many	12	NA	CASSLRTDTQYF	TGTGCCAGCAGCTTAAGAACAGATACGCAGTATTTT
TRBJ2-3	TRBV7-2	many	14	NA	CASSLDGLTDTQYF	TGTGCCAGCAGCTTAGACGGGCTCACAGATACGCAGTATTTT
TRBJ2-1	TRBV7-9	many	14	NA	CASRGEWPYNEQFF	TGTGCCAGCAGAGGAGAGTGGCCATACAATGAGCAGTTCTTC
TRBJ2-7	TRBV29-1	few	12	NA	CSVTGENYEQYF	TGCAGCGTTACCGGGGAAAATTACGAGCAGTACTTC
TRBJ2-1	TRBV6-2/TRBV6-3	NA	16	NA	CASYPKGLPSSNEQFF	TGTGCCAGTTACCCAAAAGGACTCCCTTCATCCAATGAGCAGTTCTTC
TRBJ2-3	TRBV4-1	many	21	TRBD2	CASSQEVLVSGLAGGSDTQYF	TGCGCCAGCAGCCAAGAAGTACTGGTTTCGGGACTAGCGGGAGGCTCAGATACGCAGTATTTT
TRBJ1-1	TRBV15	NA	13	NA	CATPEIGRTEAFF	TGTGCCACCCCGGAGATAGGACGCACTGAAGCTTTCTTT
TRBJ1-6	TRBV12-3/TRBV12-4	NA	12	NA	CASRGVDSPLHF	TGTGCCAGCAGGGGGGTGGATTCACCCCTCCACTTT
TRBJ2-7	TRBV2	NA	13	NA	CASSFTSYHEQYF	TGTGCCAGCAGTTTCACTAGCTACCACGAGCAGTACTTC
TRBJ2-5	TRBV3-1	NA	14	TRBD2	CASSKLARRETQYF	TGTGCCAGCAGTAAACTAGCGAGAAGGGAGACCCAGTACTTC
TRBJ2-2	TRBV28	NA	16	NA	CASSSRKAGQTGELFF	TGTGCCAGCAGTTCCCGTAAAGCGGGACAAACCGGAGAGCTGTTTTTT
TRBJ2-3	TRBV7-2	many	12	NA	CASSGYTDTQYF	TGTGCCAGCAGCGGTTACACAGATACGCAGTATTTT